The 18 T cell receptor beta chains in this list originate from one sample, sequenced in a study of T cell responses to AZD1222 COVID-19 vaccine. Assay: immunoSEQ multiplex PCR; the TCRdb copy retains only in-frame clones and omits some. Of 70,000 or so clones listed, about four fifths are singletons. This sample comprised peripheral blood, obtained on day 0 of MenACWY control vaccination. All receptors derive from an adult in good health.

The gene calls are TRBV5-5 and TRBJ1-3; D perhaps matches TRBD1 (5 bases). The V gene's germline CDR1 is SGHKS and CDR2 YYEKEE (reference sequence). V lost 1 base and J 1 base, leaving 9 bases between the germline ends. The CDR3 runs 15 residues. The CDR3 nucleotides are TGTGCCAGCAGCTTGCTGTCAGGGTCTGGAAACACCATATATTTT. As protein: CASSLLSGSGNTIYF.

The chain combines TRBV5-1 with TRBJ2-5, with D uncertain. CDR3 length: 13 amino acids. Germline V gene data show CDR1 as SGHRS and CDR2 as YFSETQ. Trimming removed 0 bases from V and 1 base from J, with 4 bases in between. CDR3 DNA sequence: TGCGCCAGCAGCTTGGACATCCAAGAGACCCAGTACTTC. Translation: CASSLDIQETQYF.

The chain recombines TRBV21-1 with TRBJ1-4; TRBD1 is taken as the D call from the table, unchecked against the DNA. TRBV21-1 is tagged as a pseudogene. This CDR3 is built from 17 residues. CDR3 region: CASSKRQGRVTNEKLFF. In DNA, the CDR3 is TGTGCCAGCAGCAAGCGACAGGGTAGGGTAACTAATGAAAAACTGTTTTTT.

This rearrangement joins TRBV28 to TRBJ2-6; D call uncertain. Germline loops: CDR1 MDHEN, CDR2 SYDVKM. V shed 3 bases and J shed 2 bases, with 8 bases lying between them. The CDR3 has 15 amino acids. The CDR3 loop is CASSFLSAGANVLTF. CDR3 nucleotides: TGTGCCAGCAGTTTCCTGTCCGCTGGGGCCAACGTCCTGACTTTC.

The V call is TRBV18, the J call TRBJ1-5, with D maybe TRBD1 (5 bases). V was shortened by 0 bases and J by 4 bases, with 10 bases between the two germline ends. This CDR3 comprises 15 residues. Germline CDR1 is KGHSH and CDR2 is LQKENI. The CDR3 loop reads CASSPPTAPNQPQHF. In DNA, the CDR3 is TGTGCCAGCTCACCACCGACAGCTCCAAATCAGCCCCAGCATTTT.

This clone has only one observation. V gene TRBV27 combines with J gene TRBJ2-1, with 7 bases identical to TRBD1. This CDR3 has 11 residues. Germline CDR1 MNHEY, CDR2 SMNVEV (reference sequence). J lost 9 bases, V lost 7 bases, and 3 bases had no gene match. In nucleotides, the CDR3 is TGTGCCAGCAAACAGGGGTTTGAGCAGTTCTTC. This translates into CASKQGFEQFF.

V usage is TRBV4-1 and J usage is TRBJ2-7; D unclear. Trimming stripped 0 bases from V and 2 bases from J, with 8 bases between. Germline V gene data show CDR1 as MGHRA and CDR2 as YSYEKL. CDR3 length: 14 residues. The CDR3 DNA follows: TGCGCCAGCAGCCAAGATCTGGCAGCCTACGAGCAGTACTTC. Its protein is CASSQDLAAYEQYF.

V usage is TRBV4-2 and J usage is TRBJ1-2; D not resolved. V was clipped by 0 bases and J by 7 bases, with 12 bases between them. Germline assignment: CDR1 LGHNA and CDR2 YNFKEQ. The CDR3 runs to 14 residues. The CDR3 spells CASSQDQEQLGYTF. DNA of the CDR3: TGTGCCAGCAGCCAAGATCAGGAACAGCTTGGCTACACCTTC.

The rearrangement links TRBV4-1 to TRBJ2-7; the match to TRBD2 covers 10 bases. The trim removed 1 base at V and 7 bases at J, leaving 4 bases unmatched. This CDR3 has 14 residues. Germline assignment: CDR1 MGHRA and CDR2 YSYEKL. For the CDR3, the DNA is TGCGCCAGCAGCCAAGTAGGGACTAGCGATGAGCAGTACTTC. Its translation is CASSQVGTSDEQYF.

The chain links TRBV7-9 to TRBJ2-3; D remains unclear. The CDR3 has 16 amino acids. V was cut by 3 bases and J by 4 bases, with 17 bases left in between. Looked up from germline, CDR1 is SEHNR and CDR2 is FQNEAQ (reference sequence). The CDR3 DNA reads as TGTGCCAGCAGCTTTAAGGTTGTCGGCAACCCAGATACGCAGTATTTT. Its protein is CASSFKVVGNPDTQYF.

This clone was seen once. This rearrangement joins TRBV30 to TRBJ2-3, with 11 bases that match TRBD2. Germline V CDR1 and CDR2: GTSNPN, SVGIG (reference sequence). The CDR3 covers 14 residues. The V segment lost 3 bases and the J segment 3 bases; nucleotides outside the gene matches: 2. CDR3 nucleotide sequence: TGTGCCTGGAGCGTAGCGGGGGGGACAGATACGCAGTATTTT. Translation gives CAWSVAGGTDTQYF.

The CDR3 loop reads CASSLRREDYEQYF. The CDR3 DNA reads as TGTGCCAGCAGCTTAAGGCGGGAGGACTACGAGCAGTACTTC. The J gene is TRBJ2-7, the V gene TRBV7-2, with 8 bases identical to TRBD2. This CDR3 comprises 14 residues. The J segment lost 3 bases and the V segment lost 2 bases, leaving 3 bases of the junction unmatched. Germline V gene sequence: CDR1 SGHTA, CDR2 FQGNSA.

The chain joins TRBV5-5 to TRBJ1-6; tentative D call: TRBD1 (6 bases). V lost 1 base, J lost 8 bases, and 13 bases lay in between. The CDR3 is 15 residues long. The germline gives CDR1 SGHKS, CDR2 YYEKEE (reference sequence). This CDR3 reads CASSLRTGLDSPLHF. The CDR3 DNA follows: TGTGCCAGCAGCTTGAGAACAGGGCTGGATTCACCCCTCCACTTT.

The chain is built from TRBV9 and TRBJ2-1; D might be TRBD2 (6 bases). This CDR3 is built from 13 residues. CDR1 SGDLS and CDR2 YYNGEE come from the germline V gene. Trimming pared 1 base from V and 10 bases from J, leaving 12 bases between. The CDR3 coding sequence is TGTGCCAGCAGCGTACGCGGGATGGGGGAGCAGTTCTTC. Amino acid sequence: CASSVRGMGEQFF.

V and J are TRBV7-2 and TRBJ2-5, with D possibly being TRBD2 (5 bases). Germline V CDR1 and CDR2: SGHTA, FQGNSA. The CDR3 runs to 14 residues. V dropped 5 bases and J dropped 5 bases, with 15 bases sitting between them. In DNA form, the CDR3 reads TGTGCCAGCAGCCAAAATGGACTCGGGGAGACCCAGTACTTC. Translation gives CASSQNGLGETQYF. The variable domain in full, with the rest retrieved from reference TRBV7-2 and TRBJ2-5, is GAGVSQSPSNKVTEKGKDVELRCDPISGHTALYWYRQSLGQGLEFLIYFQGNSAPDKSGLPSDRFSAERTGGSVSTLTIQRTQQEDSAVYLCASSQNGLGETQYFGPGTRLLVL.

A few counts support this clone. CDR3 sequence (DNA): TGTGCCAGTAGTATAGATCTTCCCACCGGGGAGCTGTTTTTT. Translation: CASSIDLPTGELFF. The chain links TRBV19 to TRBJ2-2; D not resolved. This CDR3 spans 14 amino acids. Germline V gives CDR1 LNHDA, CDR2 SQIVND (reference sequence). V was trimmed by 0 bases and J by 4 bases, leaving 6 bases between them.

This clone was recorded a few times. The gene calls are TRBV27 and TRBJ1-6; 9 bases line up with TRBD1. The CDR3 loop spans 15 amino acids. Per the germline V gene, CDR1 is MNHEY and CDR2 is SMNVEV (reference sequence). V gave up 6 bases and J gave up 10 bases; unmatched junction bases: 10. The CDR3 DNA is TGTGCCAGCAGCCCCGGACAGGGGTTGTGGTCACCCCTCCACTTT. Protein sequence: CASSPGQGLWSPLHF.

This sequence joins TRBV5-8 and TRBJ1-5, with D possibly being TRBD1 (5 bases). V lost 4 bases and J 4 bases, leaving 15 bases between the germline ends. CDR3 length equals 15 residues. Germline CDR1 reads SGHTS; CDR2 reads YDEGEE. In DNA, the CDR3 is TGTGCCAGCAGCCCCGGGACGGCGGGAAATCAGCCCCAGCATTTT. As protein: CASSPGTAGNQPQHF. Combining the CDR3 with reference TRBV5-8 and TRBJ1-5 gives the whole variable domain EAGVTQSPTHLIKTRGQQATLRCSPISGHTSVYWYQQALGLGLQFLLWYDEGEERNRGNFPPRFSGRQFPNYSSELNVNALELEDSALYLCASSPGTAGNQPQHFGDGTRLSIL.